What follows is one T cell receptor (beta chain) and its context. CDR1 is SGHTA, CDR2 FQGNSA, per germline. The length of the CDR3 is 14 residues. Trimming removed 4 bases from V and 4 bases from J; junction bases left unmatched: 6. Recruits, aged 18 to 89 years, lived in 24 US areas. Clinical history as reported by participants underpinned cohort assignment. The entry originates in a study of blood T cell repertoires in COVID-19. Methods used by the authors: Amplification of reference gene primers was used by the study to estimate nucleated cell counts. Sequencing was performed with immunoSEQ multiplex PCR; in TCRdb, only in-frame clones are kept and a portion is missing. That table furnishes V, J and clone size, whereas the DNA furnished D and trimming. The sample carries about 320,000 clones, 87% recorded once.

This chain connects TRBV7-2 to TRBJ2-7, with 8 bases aligning to TRBD2. The sequenced material came from PBMCs or T cells enriched from blood (not recorded which). The clonotype was recovered from a woman aged 18-30 years who had recovered from COVID-19. CDR3 loop: CASSSASGLYEQYF. The CDR3 DNA follows: TGTGCCAGCAGCTCGGCTAGCGGGCTTTACGAGCAGTACTTC. Drawing the rest from reference TRBV7-2 and TRBJ2-7, the complete variable domain is GAGVSQSPSNKVTEKGKDVELRCDPISGHTALYWYRQSLGQGLEFLIYFQGNSAPDKSGLPSDRFSAERTGGSVSTLTIQRTQQEDSAVYLCASSSASGLYEQYFGPGTRLTVT.